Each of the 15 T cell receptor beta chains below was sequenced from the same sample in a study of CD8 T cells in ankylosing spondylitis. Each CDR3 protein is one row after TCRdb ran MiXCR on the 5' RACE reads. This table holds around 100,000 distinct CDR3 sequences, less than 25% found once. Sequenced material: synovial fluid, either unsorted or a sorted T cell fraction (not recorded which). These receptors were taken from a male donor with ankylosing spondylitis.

In nucleotides, the CDR3 is TGTGCCAGCAGCTTATCGGGCCGGAGCTCTGGAAACACCATATATTTT. This sequence encodes CASSLSGRSSGNTIYF. The chain links TRBV7-9 to TRBJ1-3; no clear D gene. This CDR3 has 16 amino acids. Germline V CDR1 and CDR2: SEHNR, FQNEAQ (reference sequence). V shed 2 bases and J shed 0 bases, with 11 bases lying between them. Variable domain in full (rest from reference TRBV7-9 and TRBJ1-3): DTGVSQNPRHKITKRGQNVTFRCDPISEHNRLYWYRQTLGQGPEFLTYFQNEAQLEKSRLLSDRFSAERPKGSFSTLEIQRTEQGDSAMYLCASSLSGRSSGNTIYFGEGSWLTVV.

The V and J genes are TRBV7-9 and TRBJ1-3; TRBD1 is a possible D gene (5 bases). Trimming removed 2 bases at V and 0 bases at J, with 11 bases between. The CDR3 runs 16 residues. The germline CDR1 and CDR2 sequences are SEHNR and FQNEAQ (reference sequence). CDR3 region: CASSLQGPDSGNTIYF. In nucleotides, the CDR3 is TGTGCCAGCAGCTTACAGGGACCTGACTCTGGAAACACCATATATTTT.

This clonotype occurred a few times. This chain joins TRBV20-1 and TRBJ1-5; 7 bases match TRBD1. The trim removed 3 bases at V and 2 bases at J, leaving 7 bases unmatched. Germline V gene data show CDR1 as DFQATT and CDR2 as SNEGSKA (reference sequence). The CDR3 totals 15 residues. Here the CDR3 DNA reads TGCAGTGCTAGTAAGGGGGCTGGTGGCAATCAGCCCCAGCATTTT. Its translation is CSASKGAGGNQPQHF.

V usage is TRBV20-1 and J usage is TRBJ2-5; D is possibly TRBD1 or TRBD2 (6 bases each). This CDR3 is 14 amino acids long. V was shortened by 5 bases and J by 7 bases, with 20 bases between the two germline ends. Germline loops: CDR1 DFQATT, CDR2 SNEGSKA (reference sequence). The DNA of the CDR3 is TGCAGTGCTCCCACCCAGGGGCGGGATGGGACCCAGTACTTC. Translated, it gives CSAPTQGRDGTQYF.

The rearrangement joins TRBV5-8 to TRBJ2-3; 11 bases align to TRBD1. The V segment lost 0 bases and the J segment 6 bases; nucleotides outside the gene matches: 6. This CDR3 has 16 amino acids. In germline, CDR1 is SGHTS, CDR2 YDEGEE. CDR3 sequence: CASSLVGQGATDTQYF. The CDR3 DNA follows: TGTGCCAGCAGCTTGGTAGGACAGGGGGCGACGGATACGCAGTATTTT.

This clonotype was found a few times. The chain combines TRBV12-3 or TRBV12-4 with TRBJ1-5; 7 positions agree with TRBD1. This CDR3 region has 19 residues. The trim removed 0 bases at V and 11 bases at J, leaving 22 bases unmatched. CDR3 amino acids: CASSLAVVRGTVPPGAQHF. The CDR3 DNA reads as TGTGCCAGCAGTTTAGCGGTGGTGAGGGGGACAGTCCCGCCGGGAGCCCAGCATTTT.

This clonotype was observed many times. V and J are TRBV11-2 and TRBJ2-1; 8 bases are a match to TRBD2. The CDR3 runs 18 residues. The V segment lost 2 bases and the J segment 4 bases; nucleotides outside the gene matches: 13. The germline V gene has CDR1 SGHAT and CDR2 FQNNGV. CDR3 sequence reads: CASSLLRDTSGLYNEQFF. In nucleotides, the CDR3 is TGTGCCAGCAGCTTACTTAGGGATACTAGCGGTCTATACAATGAGCAGTTCTTC. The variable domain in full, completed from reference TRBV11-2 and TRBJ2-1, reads EAGVAQSPRYKIIEKRQSVAFWCNPISGHATLYWYQQILGQGPKLLIQFQNNGVVDDSQLPKDRFSAERLKGVDSTLKIQPAKLEDSAVYLCASSLLRDTSGLYNEQFFGPGTRLTVL.

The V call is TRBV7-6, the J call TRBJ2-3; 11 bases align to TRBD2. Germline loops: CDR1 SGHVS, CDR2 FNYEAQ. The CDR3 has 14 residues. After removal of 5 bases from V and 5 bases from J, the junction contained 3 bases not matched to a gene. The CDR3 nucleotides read TGTGCCAGCAGCGAAGGACTAGCGGGAGATACGCAGTATTTT. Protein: CASSEGLAGDTQYF.

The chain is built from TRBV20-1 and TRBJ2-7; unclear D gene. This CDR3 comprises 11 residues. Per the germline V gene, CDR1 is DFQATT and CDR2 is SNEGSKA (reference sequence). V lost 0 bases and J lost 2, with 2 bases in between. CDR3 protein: CSARDTYEQYV. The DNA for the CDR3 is TGCAGTGCTAGAGACACCTACGAGCAGTACGTC.

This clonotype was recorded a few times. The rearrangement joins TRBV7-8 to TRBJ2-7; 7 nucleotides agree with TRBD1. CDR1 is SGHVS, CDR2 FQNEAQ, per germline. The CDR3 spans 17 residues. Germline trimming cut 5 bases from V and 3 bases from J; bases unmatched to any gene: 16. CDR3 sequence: CASSQNLPGTASYEQYV. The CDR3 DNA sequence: TGTGCCAGCAGCCAAAACCTTCCCGGGACAGCTAGCTACGAGCAGTACGTC.

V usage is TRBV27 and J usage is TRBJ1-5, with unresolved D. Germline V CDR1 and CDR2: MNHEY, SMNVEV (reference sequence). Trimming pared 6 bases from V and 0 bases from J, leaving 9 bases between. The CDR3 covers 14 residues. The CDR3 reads CASRGRNSNQPQHF. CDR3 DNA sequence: TGTGCCAGCAGGGGCCGGAATAGCAATCAGCCCCAGCATTTT.

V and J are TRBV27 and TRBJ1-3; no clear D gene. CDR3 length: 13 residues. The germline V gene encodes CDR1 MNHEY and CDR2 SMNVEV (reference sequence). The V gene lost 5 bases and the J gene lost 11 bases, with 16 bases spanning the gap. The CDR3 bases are TGTGCCAGCAGTGTGGGGTACTCCTTCCCCATATATTTT. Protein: CASSVGYSFPIYF.

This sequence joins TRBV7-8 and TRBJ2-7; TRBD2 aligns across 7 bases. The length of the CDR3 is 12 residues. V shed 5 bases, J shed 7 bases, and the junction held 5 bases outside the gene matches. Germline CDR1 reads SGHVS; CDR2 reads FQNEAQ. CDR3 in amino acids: CASSIQGGEQYV. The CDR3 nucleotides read TGTGCCAGCAGCATCCAGGGAGGGGAGCAGTACGTC.

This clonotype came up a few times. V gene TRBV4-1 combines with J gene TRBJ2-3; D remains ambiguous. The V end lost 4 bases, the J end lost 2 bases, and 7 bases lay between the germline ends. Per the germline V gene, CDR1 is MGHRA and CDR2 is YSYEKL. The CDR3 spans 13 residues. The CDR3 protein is CASSLDNTDTQYF. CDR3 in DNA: TGCGCCAGCAGCCTCGACAACACAGATACGCAGTATTTT.

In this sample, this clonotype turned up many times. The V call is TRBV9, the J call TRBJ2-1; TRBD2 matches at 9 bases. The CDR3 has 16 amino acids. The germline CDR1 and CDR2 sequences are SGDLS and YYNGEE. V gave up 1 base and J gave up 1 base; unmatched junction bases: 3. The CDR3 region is CASSVSLAGSYNEQFF. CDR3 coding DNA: TGTGCCAGCAGCGTAAGCCTAGCGGGATCCTACAATGAGCAGTTCTTC.